The T cell receptor (beta chain) described here comes from a study of T cells in Graves' hyperthyroidism and ophthalmopathy. General study points: Most thyroid clonotypes expanded above 0.001 appeared in blood too. Ophthalmopathy and stable hyperthyroidism were separated by a 13 V-J model.

Investigators excluded patients with uncontrolled infection, other autoimmune disease, pregnancy or lactation. Diagnoses were made from clinical symptoms, serum measures (thyroxine and TRAb), thyroid ultrasound and orbital computed tomography. V was clipped by 2 bases and J by 0 bases; unmatched bases: 5. Germline V lookup: CDR1 MNHEY, CDR2 SVGEGT. CDR3 length: 18 amino acids. Worth noting for this clonotype: Its antigen is as yet unknown.

The TCR beta CDR3 regions underwent amplification using RNA transcripts as the source. The HTBI primer set was used in a first-round RT-PCR of the TCR CDR3. TCRdb independently ran MiXCR on the multiplex PCR reads; one entry per CDR3 protein. The data contain fewer than 650,000 distinct CDR3 sequences, 12% to 15% of them singletons. The rearrangement uses TRBV6-2 or TRBV6-3 and TRBJ2-6; 9 positions match TRBD1. Sample: blood. The clonotype comes from a woman aged 18-30 years with Graves' ophthalmopathy. The CDR3 region has the DNA TGTGCCAGCAGTTACGTTGGACAGGGGACCTCTGGGGCCAACGTCCTGACTTTC. Its translation is CASSYVGQGTSGANVLTF.